These T cell receptor beta chains were read from a single sample in a study of T cells after yellow fever vaccination. TCRdb ran MiXCR on the 5' RACE reads and lists one entry per CDR3 protein. The sample contains about 5,800 distinct CDR3 sequences, about 6.5% of which appear only once. The sample was PBMCs, either bulk or a sorted T-cell subset (CD4+, CD8+, memory, or dextramer-sorted; not recorded which), taken about 2 weeks after the first yellow fever vaccination. All receptors derive from a man between 18 and 29 years old who received the YFV17D yellow fever vaccine. Both conserved end residues are part of each CDR3. Fields, in order: V gene, clone size, D gene, J gene, CDR3 DNA, CDR3 protein. The D gene is left open where the match is weak. Sizes are listed as once, few, many or a size class.

v_gene: TRBV7-2; abundance: many; d_gene: NA; j_gene: TRBJ2-5; CDR3nt: TGTGCCAGCAGCGCCGCCGGGAGAGAAGAGACCCAGTACTTC; CDR3aa: CASSAAGREETQYF
v_gene: TRBV5-1; abundance: many; d_gene: TRBD1; j_gene: TRBJ1-5; CDR3nt: TGCGCCAGCAGCGCAGGGACAGGGGCTCAGCCCCAGCATTTT; CDR3aa: CASSAGTGAQPQHF
v_gene: TRBV29-1; abundance: many; d_gene: TRBD2; j_gene: TRBJ2-5; CDR3nt: TGCAGCGTTGAGCTGCGGGGGGGGGGAGAGACCCAGTACTTC; CDR3aa: CSVELRGGGETQYF
v_gene: TRBV13; abundance: many; d_gene: TRBD2; j_gene: TRBJ2-7; CDR3nt: TGTGCCAGCAGCTCCCCAGCGGGGGCCTCCTACGAGCAGTACTTC; CDR3aa: CASSSPAGASYEQYF
v_gene: TRBV30; abundance: many; d_gene: TRBD2; j_gene: TRBJ2-5; CDR3nt: TGTGCCTGGAGTCTAGCGGGGGGGTCGATAGAGACCCAGTACTTC; CDR3aa: CAWSLAGGSIETQYF
v_gene: TRBV27; abundance: many; d_gene: TRBD1; j_gene: TRBJ1-1; CDR3nt: TGTGCCAGCAGTTTAACAGGGGACGAGGGGACTGAAGCTTTCTTT; CDR3aa: CASSLTGDEGTEAFF
v_gene: TRBV5-4; abundance: many; d_gene: TRBD1; j_gene: TRBJ2-3; CDR3nt: TGTGCCAGCAGCTTGTGGACAGGGCTCAGCACAGATACGCAGTATTTT; CDR3aa: CASSLWTGLSTDTQYF
v_gene: TRBV20-1; abundance: many; d_gene: NA; j_gene: TRBJ2-3; CDR3nt: TGCAGTGCTGCGCACAGGGTGGCCCTCGGGGAGCAGTATTTT; CDR3aa: CSAAHRVALGEQYF
v_gene: TRBV20-1; abundance: many; d_gene: NA; j_gene: TRBJ2-3; CDR3nt: TGCAGTGCTAGAAGGGGGAGGGAGCGTCCAGATACGCAGTATTTT; CDR3aa: CSARRGRERPDTQYF
v_gene: TRBV12-3/TRBV12-4; abundance: many; d_gene: NA; j_gene: TRBJ1-1; CDR3nt: TGTGCCAGCAGTTTCGGCAAAGACACTGAAGCTTTCTTT; CDR3aa: CASSFGKDTEAFF
v_gene: TRBV6-5; abundance: many; d_gene: NA; j_gene: TRBJ2-1; CDR3nt: TGTGCCAGCAGGCCTACAGGGTCCTACTACAATGAGCAGTTCTTC; CDR3aa: CASRPTGSYYNEQFF
v_gene: TRBV5-1; abundance: many; d_gene: NA; j_gene: TRBJ1-5; CDR3nt: TGCGCCAGCAGCTTGGACGGCCATAGCAATCAGCCCCAGCATTTT; CDR3aa: CASSLDGHSNQPQHF
v_gene: TRBV6-5; abundance: many; d_gene: TRBD1; j_gene: TRBJ1-3; CDR3nt: TGTGCCAGCAGCAAGACAGGGGCATACGGAAACACCATATATTTT; CDR3aa: CASSKTGAYGNTIYF
v_gene: TRBV7-9; abundance: many; d_gene: TRBD2; j_gene: TRBJ2-3; CDR3nt: TGTGCCAGCAGCTCCGGCCTAGCGGGGGGGTACACAGATACGCAGTATTTT; CDR3aa: CASSSGLAGGYTDTQYF
v_gene: TRBV15; abundance: medium-sized; d_gene: NA; j_gene: TRBJ2-1; CDR3nt: TGTGCCACCAGCAGTAAACTTACGATTACGGAGCAGTTCTTC; CDR3aa: CATSSKLTITEQFF
v_gene: TRBV6-2/TRBV6-3; abundance: many; d_gene: NA; j_gene: TRBJ2-7; CDR3nt: TGTGCCAGCAGTTACGGGCCCTCCTACGAGCAGTACTTC; CDR3aa: CASSYGPSYEQYF